The T cell receptor (beta chain) described here comes from a study of preoperative IRX-2 immunotherapy in early breast cancer. Measured with immunoSEQ multiplex PCR; TCRdb has only the in-frame clones, and not every one. The sample includes about 38,000 clones, around 82% of them seen just once. This clone has a single count. The treatment here: preoperative locoregional IRX-2 cytokine immunotherapy. This phase Ib study tested locoregional IRX-2 cytokine immunotherapy given before surgery. Sequenced material: lymph node tissue, taken after IRX-2 immunotherapy. The sequence came from a human donor with breast cancer.

The CDR3 region has the DNA TGTGCCAGCAGTCAATCATTTGCCCCAAATCAGCCCCAGCATTTT. Amino acid sequence: CASSQSFAPNQPQHF. The gene calls are TRBV6-8 and TRBJ1-5; D is unclear. The CDR3 extends over 15 amino acids. V shed 5 bases and J shed 4 bases, with 15 bases lying between them. Looked up from germline, CDR1 is MNHGY and CDR2 is SAAAGT.